This T cell receptor (beta chain) was obtained from a study of shared T cell receptors in the human thymus. The CDR3 totals 13 residues. V gave up 3 bases and J gave up 3 bases, with 7 bases separating them. The germline CDR1 and CDR2 sequences are SGHDT and YYEEEE. Here immunoSEQ multiplex PCR was the method, and the copy in TCRdb shows in-frame clones only, minus some. This sample has 63,000 or so clones, with roughly 95% found just once. The V call is TRBV5-6, the J call TRBJ1-5; D is undetermined. The TCR sequence derives from a human donor. Sequenced material: thymocytes. The CDR3 sequence is CASSSVNNQPQHF. DNA for the CDR3: TGTGCCAGCAGCTCCGTGAACAATCAGCCCCAGCATTTT.